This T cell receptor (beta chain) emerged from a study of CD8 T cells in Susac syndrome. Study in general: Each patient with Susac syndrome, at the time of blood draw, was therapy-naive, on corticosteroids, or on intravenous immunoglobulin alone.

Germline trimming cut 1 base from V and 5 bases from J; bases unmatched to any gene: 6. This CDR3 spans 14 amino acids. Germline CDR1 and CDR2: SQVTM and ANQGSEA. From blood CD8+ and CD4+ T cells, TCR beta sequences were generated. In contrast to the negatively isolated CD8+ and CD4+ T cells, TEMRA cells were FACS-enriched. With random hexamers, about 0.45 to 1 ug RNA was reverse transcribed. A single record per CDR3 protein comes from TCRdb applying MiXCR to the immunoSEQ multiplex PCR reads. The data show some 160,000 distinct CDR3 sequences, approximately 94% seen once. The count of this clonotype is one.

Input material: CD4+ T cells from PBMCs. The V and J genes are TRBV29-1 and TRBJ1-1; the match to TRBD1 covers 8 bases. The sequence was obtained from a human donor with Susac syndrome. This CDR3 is CSVEGQGATTEAFF. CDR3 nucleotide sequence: TGCAGCGTTGAAGGGCAGGGGGCGACGACTGAAGCTTTCTTT.